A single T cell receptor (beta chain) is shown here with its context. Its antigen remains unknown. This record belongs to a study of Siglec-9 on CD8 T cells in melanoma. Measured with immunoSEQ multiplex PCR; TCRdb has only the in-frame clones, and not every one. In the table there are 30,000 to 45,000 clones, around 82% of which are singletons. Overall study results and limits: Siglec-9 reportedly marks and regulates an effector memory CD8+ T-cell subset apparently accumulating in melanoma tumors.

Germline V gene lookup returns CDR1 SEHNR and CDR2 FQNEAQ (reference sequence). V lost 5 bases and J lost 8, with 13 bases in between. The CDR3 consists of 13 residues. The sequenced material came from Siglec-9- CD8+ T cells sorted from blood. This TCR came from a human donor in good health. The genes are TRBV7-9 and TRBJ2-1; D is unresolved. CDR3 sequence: CASSRPLGHEQFF. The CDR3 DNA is TGTGCCAGCAGCCGACCCCTGGGCCATGAGCAGTTCTTC.